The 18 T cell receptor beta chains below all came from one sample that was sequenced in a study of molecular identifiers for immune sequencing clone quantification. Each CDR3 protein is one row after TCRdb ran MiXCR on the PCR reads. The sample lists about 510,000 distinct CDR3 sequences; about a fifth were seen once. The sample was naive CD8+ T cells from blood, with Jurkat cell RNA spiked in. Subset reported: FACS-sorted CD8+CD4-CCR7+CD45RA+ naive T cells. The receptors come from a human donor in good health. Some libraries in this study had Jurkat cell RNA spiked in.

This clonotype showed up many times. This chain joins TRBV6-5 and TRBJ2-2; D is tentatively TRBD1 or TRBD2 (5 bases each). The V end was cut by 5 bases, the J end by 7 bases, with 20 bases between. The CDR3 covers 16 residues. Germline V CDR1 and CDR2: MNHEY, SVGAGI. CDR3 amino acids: CASSPDRSEGSGELFF. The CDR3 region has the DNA TGTGCCAGCAGTCCCGACAGATCCGAGGGCAGCGGGGAGCTGTTTTTT.

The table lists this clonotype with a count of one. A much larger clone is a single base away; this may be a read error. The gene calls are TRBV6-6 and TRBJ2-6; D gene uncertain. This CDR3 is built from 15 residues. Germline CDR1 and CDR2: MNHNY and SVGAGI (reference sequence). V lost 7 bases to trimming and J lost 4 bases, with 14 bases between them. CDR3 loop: CASTNPPAGANVLTF. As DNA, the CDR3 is TGTGCCAGCACCAACCCCCCGGCCGGGGCCAACGTCCTGACTTTC.

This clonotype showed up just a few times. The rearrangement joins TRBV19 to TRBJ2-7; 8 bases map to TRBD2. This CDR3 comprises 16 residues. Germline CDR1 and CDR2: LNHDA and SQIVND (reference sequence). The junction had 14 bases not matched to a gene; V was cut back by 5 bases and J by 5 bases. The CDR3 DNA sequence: TGTGCCAGTAGTGCCACCGGGACTAGATTTGTCCACGAGCAGTACTTC. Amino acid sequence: CASSATGTRFVHEQYF.

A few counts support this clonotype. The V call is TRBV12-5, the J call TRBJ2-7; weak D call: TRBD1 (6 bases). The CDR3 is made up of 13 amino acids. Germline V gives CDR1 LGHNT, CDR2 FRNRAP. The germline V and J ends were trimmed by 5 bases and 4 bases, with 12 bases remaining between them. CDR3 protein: CASGPQGLYEQYF. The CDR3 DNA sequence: TGTGCTAGTGGTCCTCAGGGGTTGTACGAGCAGTACTTC.

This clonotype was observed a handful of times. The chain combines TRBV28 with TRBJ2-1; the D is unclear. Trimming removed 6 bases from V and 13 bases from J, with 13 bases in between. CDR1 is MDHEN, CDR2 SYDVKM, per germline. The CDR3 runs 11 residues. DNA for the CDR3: TGTGCCAGCAGCCCGGACCGATACCAGTTCTTC. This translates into CASSPDRYQFF. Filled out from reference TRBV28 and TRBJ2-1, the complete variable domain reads DVKVTQSSRYLVKRTGEKVFLECVQDMDHENMFWYRQDPGLGLRLIYFSYDVKMKEKGDIPEGYSVSREKKERFSLILESASTNQTSMYLCASSPDRYQFFGPGTRLTVL.

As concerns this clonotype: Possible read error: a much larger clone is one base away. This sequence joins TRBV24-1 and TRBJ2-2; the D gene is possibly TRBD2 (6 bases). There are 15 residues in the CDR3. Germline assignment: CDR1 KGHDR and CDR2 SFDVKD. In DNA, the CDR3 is TGTGCCACCAGTGAAGGGGCGGATAACACCGGGGGGCTGTTTTTT. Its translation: CATSEGADNTGGLFF.

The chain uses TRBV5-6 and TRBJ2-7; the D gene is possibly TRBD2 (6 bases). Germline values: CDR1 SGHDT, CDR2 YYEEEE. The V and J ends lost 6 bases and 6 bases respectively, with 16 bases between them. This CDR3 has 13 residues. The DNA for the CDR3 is TGTGCCAGCACCGATGTGGAGGGCGGCGAGCAGTACTTC. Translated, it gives CASTDVEGGEQYF.

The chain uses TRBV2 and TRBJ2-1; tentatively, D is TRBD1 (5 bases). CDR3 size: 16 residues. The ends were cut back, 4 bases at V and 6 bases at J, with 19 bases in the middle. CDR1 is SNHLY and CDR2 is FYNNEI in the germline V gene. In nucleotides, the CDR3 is TGTGCCAGCAGTGGCTCTCTACATGGGGCTAGCAATGAGCAGTTCTTC. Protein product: CASSGSLHGASNEQFF.

The CDR3: CASSLGTKAVMGNEQFF. In DNA form, the CDR3 reads TGTGCCAGCAGCTTAGGTACTAAGGCAGTGATGGGAAATGAGCAGTTCTTC. J is TRBJ2-1 and V is TRBV13, with D hard to call. This CDR3 comprises 17 residues. Germline assignment: CDR1 PRHDT and CDR2 FYEKMQ (reference sequence). V gave up 0 bases and J gave up 7 bases, with 19 bases separating them. The full variable domain, with the rest looked up from reference TRBV13 and TRBJ2-1, is AAGVIQSPRHLIKEKRETATLKCYPIPRHDTVYWYQQGPGQDPQFLISFYEKMQSDKGSIPDRFSAQQFSDYHSELNMSSLELGDSALYFCASSLGTKAVMGNEQFFGPGTRLTVL.

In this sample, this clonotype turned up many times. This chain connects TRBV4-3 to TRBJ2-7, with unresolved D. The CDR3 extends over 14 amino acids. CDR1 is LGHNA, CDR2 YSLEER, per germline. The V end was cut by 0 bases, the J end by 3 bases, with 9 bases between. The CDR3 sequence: CASSQDIGGYEQYF. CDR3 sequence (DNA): TGCGCCAGCAGCCAAGATATAGGCGGCTACGAGCAGTACTTC.

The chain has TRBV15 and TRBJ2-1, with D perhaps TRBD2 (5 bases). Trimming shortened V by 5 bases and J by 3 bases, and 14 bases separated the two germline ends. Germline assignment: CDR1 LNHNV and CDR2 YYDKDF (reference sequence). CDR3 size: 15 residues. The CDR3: CATSGGIGLYNEQFF. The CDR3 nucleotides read TGTGCCACCAGCGGAGGCATCGGGCTCTACAATGAGCAGTTCTTC.

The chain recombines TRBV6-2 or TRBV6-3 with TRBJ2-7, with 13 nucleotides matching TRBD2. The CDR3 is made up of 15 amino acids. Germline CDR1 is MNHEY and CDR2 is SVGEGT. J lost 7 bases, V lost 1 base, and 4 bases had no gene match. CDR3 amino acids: CASSYFGLAGVEQYF. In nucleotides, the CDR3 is TGTGCCAGCAGTTACTTCGGACTAGCGGGGGTGGAGCAGTACTTC.

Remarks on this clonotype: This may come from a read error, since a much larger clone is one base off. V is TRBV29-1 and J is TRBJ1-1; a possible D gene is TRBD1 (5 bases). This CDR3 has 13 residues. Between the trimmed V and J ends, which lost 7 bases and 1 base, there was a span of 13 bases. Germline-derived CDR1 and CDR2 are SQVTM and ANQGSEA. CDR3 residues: CSAIQEPNTEAFF. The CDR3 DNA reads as TGCAGCGCCATACAGGAGCCGAACACTGAAGCTTTCTTT.

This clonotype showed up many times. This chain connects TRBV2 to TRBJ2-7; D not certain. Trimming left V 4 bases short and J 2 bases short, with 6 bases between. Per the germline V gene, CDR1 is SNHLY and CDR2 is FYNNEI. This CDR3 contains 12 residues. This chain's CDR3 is CASSAPPYEQYF. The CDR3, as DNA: TGTGCCAGCAGTGCCCCCCCCTACGAGCAGTACTTC.

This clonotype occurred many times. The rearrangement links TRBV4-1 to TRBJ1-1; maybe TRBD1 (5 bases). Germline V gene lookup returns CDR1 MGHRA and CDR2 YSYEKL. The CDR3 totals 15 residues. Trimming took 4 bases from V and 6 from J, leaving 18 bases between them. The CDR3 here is CASSRSGMEGSEAFF. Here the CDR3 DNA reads TGCGCCAGCAGCCGCTCCGGGATGGAGGGGTCTGAAGCTTTCTTT.

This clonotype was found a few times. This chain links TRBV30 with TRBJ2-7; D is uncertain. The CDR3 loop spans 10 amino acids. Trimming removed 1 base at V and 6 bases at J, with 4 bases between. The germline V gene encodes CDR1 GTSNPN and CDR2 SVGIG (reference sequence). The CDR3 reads CAWSGVEQYF. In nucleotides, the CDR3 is TGTGCCTGGAGTGGGGTCGAGCAGTACTTC.

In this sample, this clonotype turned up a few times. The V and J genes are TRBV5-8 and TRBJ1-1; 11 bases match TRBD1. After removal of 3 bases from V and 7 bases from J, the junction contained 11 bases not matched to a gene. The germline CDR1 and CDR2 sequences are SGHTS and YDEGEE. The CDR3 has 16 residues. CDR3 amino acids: CASSYGQGASGIEAFF. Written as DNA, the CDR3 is TGTGCCAGCAGCTACGGACAGGGGGCTTCTGGGATTGAAGCTTTCTTT.

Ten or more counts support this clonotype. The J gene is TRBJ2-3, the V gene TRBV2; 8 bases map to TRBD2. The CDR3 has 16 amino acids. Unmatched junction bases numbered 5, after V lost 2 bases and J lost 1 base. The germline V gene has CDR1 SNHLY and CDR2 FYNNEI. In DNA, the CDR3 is TGTGCCAGCAGTGAACGCGCGGGGGGTGGCACAGATACGCAGTATTTT. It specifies CASSERAGGGTDTQYF.